Presented here are 12 T cell receptor beta chains from one specimen sequenced in a study of T-cell reconstitution after alpha-beta-depleted transplantation in children. The authors prepared the TCRbeta library with unique molecular identifiers. Via MiXCR, TCRdb re-called the PCR reads, giving one row per CDR3 protein. The table has approximately 650,000 distinct CDR3 sequences, 10% to 15% seen once. The input for sequencing was PBMCs, taken before TCRalphabeta/CD19-depleted stem cell transplant. These receptors came from a girl aged 2-10 years with congenital amegakaryocytic thrombocytopenia, due to receive a stem cell transplant.

This clonotype has at least ten counts. The chain recombines TRBV28 with TRBJ2-2; TRBD1 is a possible D gene (6 bases). This CDR3 is 16 amino acids long. Germline values: CDR1 MDHEN, CDR2 SYDVKM. V was clipped by 6 bases and J by 5 bases, with 19 bases between them. In nucleotides, the CDR3 is TGTGCCAGCAGGTTACCCTACAACACAGGGACCGGGGAGCTGTTTTTT. It encodes CASRLPYNTGTGELFF.

Ten or more counts support this clonotype. This chain connects TRBV12-3 or TRBV12-4 to TRBJ2-3, with 7 positions matching TRBD2. V shed 6 bases and J 5 bases; nucleotides not matched to a gene: 11. The CDR3 has 15 amino acids. The CDR3 DNA is TGTGCCAGCAGCCGGACTAGTGTAGGGGTAGATACGCAGTATTTT. Translating gives CASSRTSVGVDTQYF.

This clonotype was counted at least ten times. This rearrangement joins TRBV6-1 to TRBJ1-3, with TRBD1 as a possible D gene (6 bases). Per germline, CDR1 MNHNS and CDR2 SASEGT. V lost 2 bases and J 1 base, leaving 24 bases between the germline ends. CDR3 length: 20 amino acids. CDR3 residues: CASSEPHRADLGTSGNTIYF. Here the CDR3 DNA reads TGTGCCAGCAGTGAACCCCACCGGGCCGACTTGGGGACATCTGGAAACACCATATATTTT.

This CDR3 reads CASSTLEAGGLYNEQFF. The CDR3 DNA follows: TGTGCCAGCTCAACACTCGAAGCGGGAGGACTCTACAATGAGCAGTTCTTC. The chain carries TRBV18 and TRBJ2-1, with 9 bases lining up with TRBD2. CDR3 length: 17 amino acids. The germline V gene has CDR1 KGHSH and CDR2 LQKENI. Losses at the gene ends were 5 bases for V and 3 bases for J; bases not matched to a gene: 11.

The rearrangement links TRBV21-1 to TRBJ2-3; the D call TRBD1 from the table was never checked on the DNA. TRBV21-1 is a known pseudogene. The length of the CDR3 is 14 residues. CDR3 protein: CASSKAPWLDTQYF. In DNA form, the CDR3 reads TGTGCCAGCAGCAAAGCACCCTGGCTTGATACGCAGTATTTT.

This clonotype was seen a few times. The chain uses TRBV21-1 and TRBJ2-1; the DNA was not compared with TRBD2, the D call given in the table. TRBV21-1 is recorded as a pseudogene. This CDR3 spans 19 amino acids. CDR3 DNA: TGTGCCAGCAGCAAAACTTTCCTAGCGGGAGGGAAGAGATACAATGAGCAGTTCTTC. This sequence encodes CASSKTFLAGGKRYNEQFF.

This clonotype was observed at least ten times. The chain recombines TRBV29-1 with TRBJ2-1, with D uncertain. The CDR3 has 15 residues. Germline CDR1 SQVTM, CDR2 ANQGSEA. Trimming stripped 2 bases from V and 8 bases from J, with 19 bases between. CDR3 nucleotide sequence: TGCAGCGTTGAACTAGTCCGGACCGAGGTGGATGAGCAGTTCTTC. Its protein product is CSVELVRTEVDEQFF.

The genes are TRBV2 and TRBJ2-7; D perhaps matches TRBD1 (6 bases). Deletions cut 6 bases from V and 2 bases from J, with 17 bases between. The CDR3 spans 15 residues. CDR1 and CDR2 (germline): SNHLY, FYNNEI. CDR3 bases: TGTGCCAGCAGGGGGGCCGGGCCAGCGGCCTACGAGCAGTACTTC. This sequence encodes CASRGAGPAAYEQYF.

This clonotype has more than one count but fewer than ten. The chain links TRBV9 to TRBJ1-2; D possibly corresponds to TRBD1 (6 bases). The CDR3 has 18 amino acids. Germline V gene lookup returns CDR1 SGDLS and CDR2 YYNGEE. V lost 1 base and J 2 bases, leaving 21 bases between the germline ends. The CDR3 coding sequence is TGTGCCAGCAGCGTATCAGTGAGTCGGGACACCACGAACTATGGCTACACCTTC. Its protein is CASSVSVSRDTTNYGYTF. Variable domain in full (rest from reference TRBV9 and TRBJ1-2): DSGVTQTPKHLITATGQRVTLRCSPRSGDLSVYWYQQSLDQGLQFLIQYYNGEERAKGNILERFSAQQFPDLHSELNLSSLELGDSALYFCASSVSVSRDTTNYGYTFGSGTRLTVV.

J is TRBJ2-2 and V is TRBV18; TRBD1 is a possible D gene (5 bases). The CDR3 sequence is 16 residues long. V was pared by 1 base and J by 4 bases, with 13 bases between. CDR1 is KGHSH and CDR2 is LQKENI in the germline V gene. This CDR3 is CASSPRSRTTTGELFF. The CDR3 DNA follows: TGTGCCAGCTCACCACGATCCAGGACAACCACCGGGGAGCTGTTTTTT.

This clonotype has a count of ten or more. J is TRBJ2-1 and V is TRBV15, with 10 bases that match TRBD2. The CDR3 is 16 residues long. V shed 0 bases, J shed 9 bases, and the junction held 8 bases outside the gene matches. Per germline, CDR1 LNHNV and CDR2 YYDKDF (reference sequence). CDR3 DNA: TGTGCCACCAGCAGAGATCTGCCTAGCGGGAGCGGTGAGCAGTTCTTC. This codes for CATSRDLPSGSGEQFF.

This clonotype has more than one count but fewer than ten. The chain carries TRBV20-1 and TRBJ2-5, with 11 nucleotides matching TRBD2. CDR3 size: 16 residues. Trimming cost V 6 bases and J 0 bases; bases outside gene matches: 9. Germline CDR1 is DFQATT and CDR2 is SNEGSKA (reference sequence). CDR3 bases: TGCAGTGCCGCCCTCAGACTAGCGGGATACCAAGAGACCCAGTACTTC. As protein: CSAALRLAGYQETQYF.